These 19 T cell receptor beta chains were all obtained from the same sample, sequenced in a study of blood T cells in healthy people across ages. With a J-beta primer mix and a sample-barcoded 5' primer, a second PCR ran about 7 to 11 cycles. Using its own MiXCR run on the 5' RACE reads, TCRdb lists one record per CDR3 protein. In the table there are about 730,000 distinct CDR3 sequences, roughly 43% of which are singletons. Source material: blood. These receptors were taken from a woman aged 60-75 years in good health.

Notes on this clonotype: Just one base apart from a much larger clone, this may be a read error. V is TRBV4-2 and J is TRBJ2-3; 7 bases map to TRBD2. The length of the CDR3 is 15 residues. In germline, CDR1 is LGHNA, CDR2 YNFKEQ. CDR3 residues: CAGSQELASRDTQYF. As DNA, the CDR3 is TGTGCCGGCAGCCAAGAACTAGCGAGTAGGGATACGCAGTATTTT.

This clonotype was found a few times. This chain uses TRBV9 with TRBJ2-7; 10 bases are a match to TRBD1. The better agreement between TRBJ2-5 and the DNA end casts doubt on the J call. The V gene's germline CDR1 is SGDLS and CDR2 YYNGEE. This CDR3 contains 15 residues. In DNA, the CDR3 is TGTGCCAGCAGCTTAACCGGGACAGGGGTTGAGACCCAGTACTTC. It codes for CASSLTGTGVETQYF.

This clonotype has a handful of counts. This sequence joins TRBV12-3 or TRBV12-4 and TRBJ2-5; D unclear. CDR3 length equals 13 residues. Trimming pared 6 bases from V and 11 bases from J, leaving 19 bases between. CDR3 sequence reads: CASRPSLSVEQYF. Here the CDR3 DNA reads TGTGCCAGCAGACCCTCTCTGTCAGTTGAGCAGTACTTC.

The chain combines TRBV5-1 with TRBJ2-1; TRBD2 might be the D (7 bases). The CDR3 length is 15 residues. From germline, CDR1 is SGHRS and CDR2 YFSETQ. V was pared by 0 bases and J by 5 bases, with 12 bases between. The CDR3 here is CASSLDAGADNEQFF. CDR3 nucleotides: TGCGCCAGCAGCTTGGACGCGGGGGCGGACAATGAGCAGTTCTTC.

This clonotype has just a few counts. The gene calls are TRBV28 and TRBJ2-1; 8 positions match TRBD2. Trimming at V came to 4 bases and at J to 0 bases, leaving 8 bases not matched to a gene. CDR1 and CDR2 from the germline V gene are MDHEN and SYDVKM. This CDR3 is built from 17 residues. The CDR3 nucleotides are TGTGCCAGCAGTTCCGAGACTAGCGCCGTCTCCTACAATGAGCAGTTCTTC. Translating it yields CASSSETSAVSYNEQFF.

This CDR3 reads CASSGGLAGASTDTQYF. DNA of the CDR3: TGTGCCAGCAGCGGGGGACTAGCGGGCGCTAGCACAGATACGCAGTATTTT. The V and J genes are TRBV9 and TRBJ2-3; 12 bases are a match to TRBD2. Germline CDR1 is SGDLS and CDR2 is YYNGEE. There are 17 residues in the CDR3. Trimming took 3 bases from V and 0 from J; bases not matched to a gene: 5.

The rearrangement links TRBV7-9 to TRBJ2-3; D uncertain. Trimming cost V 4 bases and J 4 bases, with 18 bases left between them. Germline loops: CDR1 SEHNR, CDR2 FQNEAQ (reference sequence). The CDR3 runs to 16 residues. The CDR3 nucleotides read TGTGCCAGCAGCTCCGGCACCCCGAACTCGGCAGATACGCAGTATTTT. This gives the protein CASSSGTPNSADTQYF.

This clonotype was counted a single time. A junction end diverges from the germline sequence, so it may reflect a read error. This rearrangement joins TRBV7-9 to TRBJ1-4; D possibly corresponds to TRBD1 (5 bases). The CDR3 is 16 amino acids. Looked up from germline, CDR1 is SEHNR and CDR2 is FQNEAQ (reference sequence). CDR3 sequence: CAISLGFRGTSEKLFF. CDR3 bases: TGTGCCATCAGCTTGGGGTTTAGGGGAACTAGTGAAAAACTGTTTTTT.

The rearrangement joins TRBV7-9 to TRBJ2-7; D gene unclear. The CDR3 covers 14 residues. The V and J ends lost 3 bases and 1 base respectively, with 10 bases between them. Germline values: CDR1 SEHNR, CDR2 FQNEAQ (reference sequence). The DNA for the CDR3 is TGTGCCAGCAGCTTCGGAGCAGCTTCCTACGAGCAGTACTTC. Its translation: CASSFGAASYEQYF. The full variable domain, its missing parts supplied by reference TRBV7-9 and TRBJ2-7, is DTGVSQNPRHKITKRGQNVTFRCDPISEHNRLYWYRQTLGQGPEFLTYFQNEAQLEKSRLLSDRFSAERPKGSFSTLEIQRTEQGDSAMYLCASSFGAASYEQYFGPGTRLTVT.

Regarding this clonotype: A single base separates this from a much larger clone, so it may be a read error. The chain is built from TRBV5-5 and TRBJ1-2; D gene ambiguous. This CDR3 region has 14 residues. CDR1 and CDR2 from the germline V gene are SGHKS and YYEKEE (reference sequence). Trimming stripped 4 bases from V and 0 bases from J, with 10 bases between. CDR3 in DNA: TGTGCCAGCAGCGTGGTGTCAGCTAACTATGGCTACACCTTC. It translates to CASSVVSANYGYTF.

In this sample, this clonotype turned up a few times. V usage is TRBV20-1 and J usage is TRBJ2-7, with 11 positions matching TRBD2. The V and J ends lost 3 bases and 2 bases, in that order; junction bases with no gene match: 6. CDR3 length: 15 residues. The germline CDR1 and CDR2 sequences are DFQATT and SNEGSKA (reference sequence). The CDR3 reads CSARIPGLAAYEQYF. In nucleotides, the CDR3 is TGCAGTGCTAGGATTCCGGGACTAGCGGCCTACGAGCAGTACTTC.

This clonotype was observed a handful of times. This CDR3 is CASSQRTETYRTEAFF. The CDR3 nucleotides are TGTGCCAGCAGCCAAAGGACGGAAACATATCGTACTGAAGCTTTCTTT. The chain employs TRBV12-3 or TRBV12-4 and TRBJ1-1; D uncertain. This CDR3 region has 16 residues. V shed 6 bases and J shed 5 bases, with 22 bases lying between them.

The CDR3 is CASSRPGPEAFF. The CDR3 DNA reads as TGTGCCAGCAGCCGACCGGGACCAGAAGCTTTCTTT. The chain links TRBV12-3 or TRBV12-4 to TRBJ1-1; maybe TRBD1 (5 bases). The CDR3 extends over 12 amino acids. V was pared by 6 bases and J by 8 bases, with 13 bases between.

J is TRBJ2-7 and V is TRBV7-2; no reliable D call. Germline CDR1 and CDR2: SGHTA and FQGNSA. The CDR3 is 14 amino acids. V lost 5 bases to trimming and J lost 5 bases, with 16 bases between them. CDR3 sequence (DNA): TGTGCCAGCAGCGTCCCTAATGAGGCACACGAGCAGTACTTC. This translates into CASSVPNEAHEQYF.

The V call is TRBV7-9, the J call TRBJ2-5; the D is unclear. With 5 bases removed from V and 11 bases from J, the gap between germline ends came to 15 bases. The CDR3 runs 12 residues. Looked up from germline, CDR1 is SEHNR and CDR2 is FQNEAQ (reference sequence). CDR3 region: CASSPYGSRQYF. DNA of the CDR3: TGTGCCAGCAGCCCCTATGGGTCGCGGCAGTACTTC.

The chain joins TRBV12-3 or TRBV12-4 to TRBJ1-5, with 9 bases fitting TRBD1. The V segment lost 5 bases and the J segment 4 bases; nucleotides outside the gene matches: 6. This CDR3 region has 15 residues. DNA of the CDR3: TGTGCCAGCAGTCCTACAGGGGGCCTTAATCAGCCCCAGCATTTT. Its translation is CASSPTGGLNQPQHF.

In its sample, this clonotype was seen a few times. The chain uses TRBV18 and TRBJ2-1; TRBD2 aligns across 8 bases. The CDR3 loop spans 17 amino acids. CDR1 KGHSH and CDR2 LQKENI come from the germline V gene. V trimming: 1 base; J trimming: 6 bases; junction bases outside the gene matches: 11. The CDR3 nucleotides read TGTGCCAGCTCACCACGGTTTTCACTAGCGGATTCCAATGAGCAGTTCTTC. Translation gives CASSPRFSLADSNEQFF. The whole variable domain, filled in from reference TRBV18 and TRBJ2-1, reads NAGVMQNPRHLVRRRGQEARLRCSPMKGHSHVYWYRQLPEEGLKFMVYLQKENIIDESGMPKERFSAEFPKEGPSILRIQQVVRGDSAAYFCASSPRFSLADSNEQFFGPGTRLTVL.

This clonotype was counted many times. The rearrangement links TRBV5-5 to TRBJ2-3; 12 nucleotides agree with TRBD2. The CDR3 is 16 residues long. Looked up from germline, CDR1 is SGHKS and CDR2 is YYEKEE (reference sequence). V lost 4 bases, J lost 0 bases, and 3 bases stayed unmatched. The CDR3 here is CASSRGTSGSTDTQYF. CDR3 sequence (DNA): TGTGCCAGCAGCCGGGGGACTAGCGGGAGCACAGATACGCAGTATTTT.

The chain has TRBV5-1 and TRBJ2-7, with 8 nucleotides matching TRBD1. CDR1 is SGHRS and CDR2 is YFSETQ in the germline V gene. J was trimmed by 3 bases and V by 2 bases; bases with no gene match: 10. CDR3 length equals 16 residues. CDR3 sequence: CASSLAGQGLNYEQYF. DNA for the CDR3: TGCGCCAGCAGCTTAGCAGGACAGGGACTTAACTACGAGCAGTACTTC.